Following are 27 T cell receptor beta chains from one sample sequenced in a study of T-cell memory formation after mild COVID-19. Each CDR3 protein is one row after TCRdb ran MiXCR on the 5' RACE reads. The sample includes roughly 550,000 distinct CDR3 sequences, over 20% seen only once; the top ten take 9.5% to 15%. The material sequenced was PBMCs or a T cell subset sorted from them (not recorded which). The receptors were gathered from an adult woman who had mild COVID-19 (a few samples of this study predate the infection). Cell type and time point are not known.

This clonotype was counted between two and nine times. The rearrangement joins TRBV18 to TRBJ1-1, with TRBD1 as a possible D gene (5 bases). CDR3 length equals 15 residues. CDR1 is KGHSH, CDR2 LQKENI, per germline. V was clipped by 6 bases and J by 3 bases, with 17 bases between them. This CDR3 reads CASSTFKVGDTEAFF. In DNA, the CDR3 is TGTGCCAGCTCGACCTTCAAGGTGGGGGACACTGAAGCTTTCTTT.

The chain carries TRBV5-1 and TRBJ1-2; the D is unclear. Looked up from germline, CDR1 is SGHRS and CDR2 is YFSETQ. The length of the CDR3 is 15 residues. Trimming left V 0 bases short and J 3 bases short, with 12 bases between. The CDR3 protein is CASSLGSAGDYGYTF. CDR3 DNA: TGCGCCAGCAGCTTGGGGTCTGCAGGCGACTATGGCTACACCTTC. The whole variable domain, remainder taken from reference TRBV5-1 and TRBJ1-2, is KAGVTQTPRYLIKTRGQQVTLSCSPISGHRSVSWYQQTPGQGLQFLFEYFSETQRNKGNFPGRFSGRQFSNSRSEMNVSTLELGDSALYLCASSLGSAGDYGYTFGSGTRLTVV.

The V and J genes are TRBV7-8 and TRBJ2-5; D call uncertain. The CDR3 sequence is 19 residues long. The V gene lost 5 bases and the J gene lost 2 bases, with 27 bases spanning the gap. Germline V lookup: CDR1 SGHVS, CDR2 FQNEAQ. The DNA of the CDR3 is TGTGCCAGCAGCCACGGACCTTCCAAGCTCAGGACGGTACAAGAGACCCAGTACTTC. Translating it yields CASSHGPSKLRTVQETQYF.

This clonotype was picked up many times. V gene TRBV12-3 or TRBV12-4 combines with J gene TRBJ2-1, with D uncertain. V was trimmed by 6 bases and J by 0 bases, leaving 18 bases between them. The CDR3 has 17 amino acids. CDR3 sequence reads: CASSRSQTGSSYNEQFF. The CDR3 coding sequence is TGTGCCAGCAGCCGATCCCAGACTGGAAGCTCCTACAATGAGCAGTTCTTC.

The chain has TRBV2 and TRBJ2-7, with 8 bases identical to TRBD1. Trimming at V came to 6 bases and at J to 5 bases, leaving 6 bases not matched to a gene. Per the germline V gene, CDR1 is SNHLY and CDR2 is FYNNEI. The CDR3 has 13 amino acids. In DNA form, the CDR3 reads TGTGCCAGCAGGGACAGGGTACCCCACGAGCAGTACTTC. Translating it yields CASRDRVPHEQYF.

Only a few counts were recorded for this clonotype. The J gene is TRBJ2-3, the V gene TRBV5-1; D remains ambiguous. The CDR3 runs to 14 residues. Germline-derived CDR1 and CDR2 are SGHRS and YFSETQ. V shed 6 bases and J shed 0 bases, with 11 bases lying between them. The CDR3: CASNSGASTDTQYF. CDR3 bases: TGCGCCAGCAACTCTGGCGCTAGCACAGATACGCAGTATTTT.

This rearrangement joins TRBV18 to TRBJ1-2; 11 bases line up with TRBD1. CDR1 is KGHSH, CDR2 LQKENI, per germline. The V and J ends lost 6 bases and 6 bases, in that order; junction bases with no gene match: 6. The CDR3 is made up of 14 amino acids. CDR3 protein: CASSPDRGQDGYTF. The DNA of the CDR3 is TGTGCCAGCTCTCCGGACAGGGGGCAAGATGGCTACACCTTC.

This clonotype was seen only a few times. This chain uses TRBV5-1 with TRBJ1-2; unclear D gene. The CDR3 has 14 residues. V was clipped by 0 bases and J by 3 bases, with 9 bases between them. The germline V gene encodes CDR1 SGHRS and CDR2 YFSETQ. CDR3: CASSLDSSDYGYTF. The CDR3 DNA sequence: TGCGCCAGCAGCTTGGACAGCTCTGACTATGGCTACACCTTC.

The CDR3 nucleotides read TGTGCCAGCAGTTTAAGGGGAGAGGATCTCCACGAGCAGTACTTC. Amino acid sequence: CASSLRGEDLHEQYF. This chain joins TRBV12-3 or TRBV12-4 and TRBJ2-7, with D possibly being TRBD1 or TRBD2 (5 bases each). The CDR3 sequence is 15 residues long. V was shortened by 2 bases and J by 5 bases, with 16 bases between the two germline ends.

The chain combines TRBV12-3 or TRBV12-4 with TRBJ2-7; 7 bases are shared with TRBD1. With V trimmed by 2 bases and J by 0 bases, 4 bases remained unmatched. The CDR3 is made up of 15 amino acids. As DNA, the CDR3 is TGTGCCAGCAGTTTAATACAGGGGCCCTCCTACGAGCAGTACTTC. Translated, it gives CASSLIQGPSYEQYF.

This clonotype was found a few times. The chain is built from TRBV5-1 and TRBJ2-1, with 10 bases that match TRBD2. This CDR3 is 17 amino acids long. Trimming removed 0 bases from V and 5 bases from J; junction bases left unmatched: 8. CDR1 is SGHRS, CDR2 YFSETQ, per germline. In nucleotides, the CDR3 is TGCGCCAGCAGCTTGGCCGGCAGCGGGGGGGCCCACAATGAGCAGTTCTTC. Residues: CASSLAGSGGAHNEQFF.

This clonotype was detected a few times. The chain links TRBV4-3 to TRBJ2-5, with D unclear. Germline V gives CDR1 LGHNA, CDR2 YSLEER. V lost 0 bases and J lost 4, with 9 bases in between. The CDR3 length is 14 residues. The CDR3 spells CASSQDQTGETQYF. The CDR3 DNA reads TGCGCCAGCAGCCAAGATCAAACGGGAGAGACCCAGTACTTC.

The chain recombines TRBV24-1 with TRBJ2-1, with 13 positions matching TRBD2. V dropped 6 bases and J dropped 9; count of bases not matched to a gene: 4. This CDR3 spans 14 amino acids. CDR1 and CDR2 from the germline V gene are KGHDR and SFDVKD. The CDR3 loop reads CATSRTSGSGEQFF. The CDR3 DNA follows: TGTGCCACCAGTCGGACTAGCGGGAGCGGTGAGCAGTTCTTC.

The chain employs TRBV7-6 and TRBJ2-1, with TRBD2 identical over 13 bases. The CDR3 is made up of 20 amino acids. Germline V gene sequence: CDR1 SGHVS, CDR2 FNYEAQ. V lost 5 bases, J lost 4 bases, and 17 bases stayed unmatched. This chain's CDR3 is CASSQTWTSGGSRNYNEQFF. The DNA of the CDR3 is TGTGCCAGCAGCCAGACTTGGACTAGCGGGGGAAGCCGAAATTACAATGAGCAGTTCTTC.

The CDR3 loop is CSARRDRGHQPQHF. CDR3 nucleotides: TGCAGTGCCAGGAGGGACAGGGGGCACCAGCCCCAGCATTTT. The chain employs TRBV20-1 and TRBJ1-5, with TRBD1 identical over 12 bases. Per germline, CDR1 DFQATT and CDR2 SNEGSKA (reference sequence). This CDR3 region has 14 residues. V gave up 6 bases and J gave up 7 bases; unmatched junction bases: 7.

In this sample, this clonotype turned up a few times. The rearrangement uses TRBV3-1 and TRBJ2-2; D is unresolved. CDR1 is LGHDT and CDR2 is YNNKEL in the germline V gene (reference sequence). Trimming shortened V by 1 base and J by 6 bases, and 9 bases separated the two germline ends. The CDR3 is 14 amino acids. The CDR3 here is CASSQASQAGELFF. In DNA, the CDR3 is TGTGCCAGCAGCCAAGCCTCTCAGGCCGGGGAGCTGTTTTTT. Supplemented by reference TRBV3-1 and TRBJ2-2, the full variable domain reads DTAVSQTPKYLVTQMGNDKSIKCEQNLGHDTMYWYKQDSKKFLKIMFSYNNKELIINETVPNRFSPKSPDKAHLNLHINSLELGDSAVYFCASSQASQAGELFFGEGSRLTVL.

V and J are TRBV19 and TRBJ2-2; D remains unclear. Germline V gives CDR1 LNHDA, CDR2 SQIVND (reference sequence). Trimming removed 5 bases at V and 1 base at J, with 14 bases between. CDR3 size: 16 residues. For the CDR3, the DNA is TGTGCCAGTAGTGGAGAGCCCTACATGAACACCGGGGAGCTGTTTTTT. This codes for CASSGEPYMNTGELFF.

This clonotype was observed at least ten times. The chain combines TRBV4-3 with TRBJ2-5; no clear D. The CDR3 covers 13 residues. Deletions cut 1 base from V and 2 bases from J, with 5 bases between. Germline lookup yields CDR1 LGHNA and CDR2 YSLEER. The CDR3: CASSQGIQETQYF. For the CDR3, the DNA is TGCGCCAGCAGCCAAGGCATACAAGAGACCCAGTACTTC.

The chain uses TRBV28 and TRBJ1-1; D not certain. This CDR3 spans 13 amino acids. The V gene lost 2 bases and the J gene lost 5 bases, with 9 bases spanning the gap. CDR1 is MDHEN, CDR2 SYDVKM, per germline. The CDR3 reads CASSLIGWTEAFF. The CDR3, as DNA: TGTGCCAGCAGTTTAATCGGATGGACTGAAGCTTTCTTT.

This clonotype was counted at least ten times. The chain employs TRBV7-8 and TRBJ2-3; 9 bases map to TRBD2. Trimming at V came to 5 bases and at J to 3 bases, leaving 3 bases not matched to a gene. The CDR3 has 14 amino acids. CDR1 is SGHVS and CDR2 is FQNEAQ in the germline V gene. CDR3 bases: TGTGCCAGCAGCGGGAGCGGGAGGACAGATACGCAGTATTTT. The encoded protein is CASSGSGRTDTQYF.

This clonotype has a single count. The chain combines TRBV7-2 with TRBJ2-5; D might be TRBD2 (6 bases). The CDR3 sequence is 14 residues long. Germline CDR1 is SGHTA and CDR2 is FQGNSA. With 6 bases removed from V and 1 base from J, the gap between germline ends came to 12 bases. CDR3 bases: TGTGCCAGCAGGAAGGGTAGCGGCCAAGAGACCCAGTACTTC. Amino acid sequence: CASRKGSGQETQYF.

The chain carries TRBV10-3 and TRBJ2-7, with TRBD1 matching 9 bases. Losses at the gene ends were 6 bases for V and 5 bases for J; bases not matched to a gene: 8. This CDR3 region has 14 residues. In germline, CDR1 is ENHRY, CDR2 SYGVKD. The CDR3 coding sequence is TGTGCCATCAGACAGACAGGGGGGGCCCACGAGCAGTACTTC. Translation gives CAIRQTGGAHEQYF.

The J gene is TRBJ2-5, the V gene TRBV5-1; D unclear. V lost 1 base and J lost 2, with 9 bases in between. Germline loops: CDR1 SGHRS, CDR2 YFSETQ. The CDR3 extends over 14 amino acids. The CDR3 loop reads CASSLSGVQETQYF. CDR3 DNA: TGCGCCAGCAGCTTGTCCGGAGTTCAAGAGACCCAGTACTTC.

This clonotype was picked up a small number of times. The rearrangement uses TRBV5-8 and TRBJ2-3; D gene ambiguous. The CDR3 loop spans 15 amino acids. V lost 5 bases, J lost 2 bases, and 15 bases lay in between. Germline-derived CDR1 and CDR2 are SGHTS and YDEGEE. The CDR3 nucleotides are TGTGCCAGCAGTCTGGAAACAGTTCCCACAGATACGCAGTATTTT. Its translation is CASSLETVPTDTQYF.

V usage is TRBV27 and J usage is TRBJ2-1; the D gene could be TRBD1 or TRBD2 (5 bases each). V lost 8 bases and J 6 bases, leaving 20 bases between the germline ends. The CDR3 extends over 15 amino acids. Germline assignment: CDR1 MNHEY and CDR2 SMNVEV (reference sequence). The CDR3 region is CASESVPGRGNEQFF. Written as DNA, the CDR3 is TGTGCCAGCGAGTCGGTGCCGGGGCGCGGCAATGAGCAGTTCTTC.

This chain uses TRBV14 with TRBJ2-7; perhaps TRBD2 as D (5 bases). CDR1 is SGHDN and CDR2 is FVKESK in the germline V gene. Between the trimmed V and J ends, which lost 4 bases and 5 bases, there was a span of 12 bases. The CDR3 has 13 residues. The CDR3 DNA reads TGTGCCAGCAGCCTCACTGGAGCGGACGAGCAGTACTTC. This translates into CASSLTGADEQYF.

In its sample, this clonotype was seen a few times. The gene calls are TRBV29-1 and TRBJ2-4; D gene unclear. V was clipped by 4 bases and J by 5 bases, with 12 bases between them. The CDR3 is made up of 13 amino acids. Germline V gene data show CDR1 as SQVTM and CDR2 as ANQGSEA. CDR3 nucleotides: TGCAGCGTTGTTGGGGTAGGACAAAACATTCAGTACTTC. This gives the protein CSVVGVGQNIQYF.